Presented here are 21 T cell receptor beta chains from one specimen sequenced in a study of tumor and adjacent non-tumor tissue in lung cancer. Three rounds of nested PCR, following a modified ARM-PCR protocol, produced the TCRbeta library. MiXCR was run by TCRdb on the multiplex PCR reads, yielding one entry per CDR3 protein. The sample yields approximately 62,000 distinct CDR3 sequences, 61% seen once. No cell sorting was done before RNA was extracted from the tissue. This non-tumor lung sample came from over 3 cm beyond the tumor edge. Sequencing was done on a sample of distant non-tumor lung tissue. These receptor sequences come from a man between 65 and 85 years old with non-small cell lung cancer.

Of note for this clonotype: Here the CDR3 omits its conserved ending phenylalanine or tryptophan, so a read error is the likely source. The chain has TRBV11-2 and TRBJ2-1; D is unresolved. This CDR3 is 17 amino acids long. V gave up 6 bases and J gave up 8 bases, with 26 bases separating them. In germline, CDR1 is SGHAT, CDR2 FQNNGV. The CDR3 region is CASSSCPGQPIWDEQFL. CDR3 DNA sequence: TGTGCCAGCAGTTCCTGTCCTGGCCAACCGATTTGGGATGAGCAGTTCCTC.

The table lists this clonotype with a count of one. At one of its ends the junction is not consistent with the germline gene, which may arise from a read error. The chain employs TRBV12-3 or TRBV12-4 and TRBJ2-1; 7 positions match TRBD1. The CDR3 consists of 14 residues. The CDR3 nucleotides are TGTGCAAGCAGTGGACAGGAGTCCTTCAATGATCAGTTCTTC. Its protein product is CASSGQESFNDQFF.

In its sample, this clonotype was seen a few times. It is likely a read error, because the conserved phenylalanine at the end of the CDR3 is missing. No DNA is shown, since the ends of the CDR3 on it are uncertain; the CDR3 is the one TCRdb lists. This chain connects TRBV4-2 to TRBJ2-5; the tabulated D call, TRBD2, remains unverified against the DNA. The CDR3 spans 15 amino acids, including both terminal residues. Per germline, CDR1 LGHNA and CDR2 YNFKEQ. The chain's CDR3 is CASSSSGGDKETHYS.

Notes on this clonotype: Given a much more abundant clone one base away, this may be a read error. CDR3 DNA: TGCAGTGCTAGTATCACTATCGGATACACAGATACGCAGTATTTT. Translation gives CSASITIGYTDTQYF. The chain has TRBV20-1 and TRBJ2-3, with D uncertain. Germline V gives CDR1 DFQATT, CDR2 SNEGSKA (reference sequence). This CDR3 contains 15 residues. The V gene lost 3 bases and the J gene lost 2 bases, with 15 bases spanning the gap.

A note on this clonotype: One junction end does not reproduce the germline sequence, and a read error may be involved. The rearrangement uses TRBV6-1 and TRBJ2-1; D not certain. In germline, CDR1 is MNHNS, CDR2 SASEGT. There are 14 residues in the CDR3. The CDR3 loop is CAIGEGVGVHEQFF. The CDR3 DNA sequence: TGTGCCATCGGTGAAGGAGTAGGTGTCCATGAGCAATTCTTC.

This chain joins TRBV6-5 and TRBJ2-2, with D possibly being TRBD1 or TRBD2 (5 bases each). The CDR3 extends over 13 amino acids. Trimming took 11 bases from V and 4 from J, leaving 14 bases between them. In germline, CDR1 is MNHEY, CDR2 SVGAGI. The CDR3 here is CACRGTFTGELFF. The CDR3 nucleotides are TGTGCCTGCCGAGGGACGTTCACCGGGGAGCTGTTTTTT.

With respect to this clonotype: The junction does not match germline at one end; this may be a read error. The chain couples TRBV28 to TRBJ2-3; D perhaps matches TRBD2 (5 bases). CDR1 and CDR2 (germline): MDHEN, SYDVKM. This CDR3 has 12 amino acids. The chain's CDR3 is CANSASTDTQYF. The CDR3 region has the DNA TGTGCCAACTCTGCTAGCACGGATACGCAGTATTTT.

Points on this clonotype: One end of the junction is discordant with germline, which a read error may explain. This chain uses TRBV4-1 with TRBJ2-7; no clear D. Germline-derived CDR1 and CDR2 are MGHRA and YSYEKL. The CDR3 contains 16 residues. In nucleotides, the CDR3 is TGCGCCTGCAGCTCACCTCTGCCCCGGGCCTTGGGCGAGCAGTACTTC. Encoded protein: CACSSPLPRALGEQYF.

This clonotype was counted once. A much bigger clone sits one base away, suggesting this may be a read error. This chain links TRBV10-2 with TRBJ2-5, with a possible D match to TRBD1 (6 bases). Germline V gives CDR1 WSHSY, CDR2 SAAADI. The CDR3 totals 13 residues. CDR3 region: CASSATGQETRYF. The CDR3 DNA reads TGCGCCAGCAGTGCAACAGGGCAAGAGACCCGGTACTTC.

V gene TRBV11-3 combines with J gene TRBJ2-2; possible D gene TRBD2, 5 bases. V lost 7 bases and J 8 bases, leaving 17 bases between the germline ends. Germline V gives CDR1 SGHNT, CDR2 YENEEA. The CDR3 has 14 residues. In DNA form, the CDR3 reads TGTGCCAGCACCGAGGGTTCTAGTGATGGGGAGCTGTTTTTT. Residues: CASTEGSSDGELFF.

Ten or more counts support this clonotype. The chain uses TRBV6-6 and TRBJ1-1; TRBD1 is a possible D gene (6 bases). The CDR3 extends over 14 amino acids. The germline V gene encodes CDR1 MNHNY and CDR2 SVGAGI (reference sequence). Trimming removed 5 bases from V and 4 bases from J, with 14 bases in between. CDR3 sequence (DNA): TGTGCCAGCAGTGGGGGCCCCGGCCGCACTGAAGCTTTCTTT. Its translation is CASSGGPGRTEAFF.

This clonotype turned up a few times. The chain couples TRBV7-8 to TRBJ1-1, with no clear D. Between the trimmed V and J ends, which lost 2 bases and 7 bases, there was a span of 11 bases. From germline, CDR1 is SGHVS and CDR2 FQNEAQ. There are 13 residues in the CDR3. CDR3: CASSLLPRGEAFF. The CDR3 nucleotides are TGTGCCAGCAGCTTACTACCACGGGGTGAAGCTTTCTTT. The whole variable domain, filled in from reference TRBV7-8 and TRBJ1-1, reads GAGVSQSPRYKVAKRGQDVALRCDPISGHVSLFWYQQALGQGPEFLTYFQNEAQLDKSGLPSDRFFAERPEGSVSTLKIQRTQQEDSAVYLCASSLLPRGEAFFGQGTRLTVV.

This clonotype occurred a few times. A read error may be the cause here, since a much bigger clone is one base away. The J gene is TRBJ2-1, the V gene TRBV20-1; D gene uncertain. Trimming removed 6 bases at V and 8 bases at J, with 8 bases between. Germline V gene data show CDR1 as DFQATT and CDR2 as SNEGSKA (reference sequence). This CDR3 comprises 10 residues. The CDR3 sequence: CSAPSDEQFF. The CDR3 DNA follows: TGCAGTGCGCCCTCCGATGAGCAGTTCTTC.

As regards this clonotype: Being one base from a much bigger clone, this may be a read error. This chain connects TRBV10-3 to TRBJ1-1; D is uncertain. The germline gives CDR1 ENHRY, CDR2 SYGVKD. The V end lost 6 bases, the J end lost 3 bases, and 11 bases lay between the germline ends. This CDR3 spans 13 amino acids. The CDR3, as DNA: TGTGCCATCAGCTCCGGGTCGGACACTGAAGCTTTCTTT. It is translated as CAISSGSDTEAFF.

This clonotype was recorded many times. This CDR3 is CASSLAGASSGNTIYF. As DNA, the CDR3 is TGTGCCAGCAGCCTCGCCGGGGCCAGCTCTGGAAACACCATATATTTT. The genes are TRBV5-4 and TRBJ1-3; the D gene is possibly TRBD1 (5 bases). In germline, CDR1 is SGHNT, CDR2 YYREEE (reference sequence). The V end lost 4 bases, the J end lost 0 bases, and 14 bases lay between the germline ends. The CDR3 has 16 residues. The full variable domain, its missing parts supplied by reference TRBV5-4 and TRBJ1-3, is ETGVTQSPTHLIKTRGQQVTLRCSSQSGHNTVSWYQQALGQGPQFIFQYYREEENGRGNFPPRFSGLQFPNYSSELNVNALELDDSALYLCASSLAGASSGNTIYFGEGSWLTVV.

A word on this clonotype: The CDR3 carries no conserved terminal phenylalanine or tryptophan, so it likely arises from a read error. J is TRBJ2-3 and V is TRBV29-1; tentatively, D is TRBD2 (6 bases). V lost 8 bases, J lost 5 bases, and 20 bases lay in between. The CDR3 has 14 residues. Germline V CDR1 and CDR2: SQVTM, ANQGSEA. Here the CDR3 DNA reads TGCAGCATTGCCCCCTGGAGGGGCCTAGATACGCAGTATTCT. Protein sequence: CSIAPWRGLDTQYS.

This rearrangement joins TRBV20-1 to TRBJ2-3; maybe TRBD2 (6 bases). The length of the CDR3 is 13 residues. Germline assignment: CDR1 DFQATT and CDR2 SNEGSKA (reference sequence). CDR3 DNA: TGCAGGGCTTCCGGACTACTGACAGATACGCAGTATTTT. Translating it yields CRASGLLTDTQYF.

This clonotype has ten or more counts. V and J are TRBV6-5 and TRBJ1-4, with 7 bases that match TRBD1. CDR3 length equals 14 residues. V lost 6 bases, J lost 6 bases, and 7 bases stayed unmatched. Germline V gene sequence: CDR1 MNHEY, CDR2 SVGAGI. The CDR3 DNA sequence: TGTGCCAGCAGATCCTGGGACAGCTATGAAAAACTGTTTTTT. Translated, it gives CASRSWDSYEKLFF.

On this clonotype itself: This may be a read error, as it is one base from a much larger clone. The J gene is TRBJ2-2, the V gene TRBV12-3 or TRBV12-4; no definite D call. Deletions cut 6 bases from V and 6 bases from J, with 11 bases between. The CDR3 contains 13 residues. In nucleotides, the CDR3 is TGTGCCAGCAGATTGATCCTTGCCGGGGAGCTGTTTTTT. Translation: CASRLILAGELFF.

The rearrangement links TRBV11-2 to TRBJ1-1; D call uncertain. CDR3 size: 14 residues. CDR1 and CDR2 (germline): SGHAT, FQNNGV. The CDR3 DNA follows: TGTGCTAGCTGCCGACGACGAGGGTATACTGAAGCTTTCTTT. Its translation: CASCRRRGYTEAFF.

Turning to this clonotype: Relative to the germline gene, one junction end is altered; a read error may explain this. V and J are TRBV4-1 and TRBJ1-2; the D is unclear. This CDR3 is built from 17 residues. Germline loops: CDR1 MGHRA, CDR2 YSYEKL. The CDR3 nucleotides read TGCGCCAGCAGCCCAAGAGGAGCAGAGTCTCTTAACTGTGGCTACACCTTC. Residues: CASSPRGAESLNCGYTF.